This entry lists 17 T cell receptor beta chains sequenced from one sample in a study of blood T cell repertoires in COVID-19. Assay used: immunoSEQ multiplex PCR; TCRdb lists only in-frame clones, some missing. Of 140,000 to 150,000 clones listed, 75% to 90% were seen once; the top ten hold approximately 45%. Material: peripheral blood. Receptors were obtained from a human donor in a cohort sampled during active COVID-19.

This clone showed up just once. The rearrangement joins TRBV7-6 to TRBJ2-1; TRBD1 matches 10 bases. V was clipped by 5 bases and J by 3 bases; unmatched bases: 4. This CDR3 comprises 15 residues. Germline V gene lookup returns CDR1 SGHVS and CDR2 FNYEAQ. CDR3 nucleotide sequence: TGTGCCAGCAGCCCCGGGACAGGGGACTACAATGAGCAGTTCTTC. It is translated as CASSPGTGDYNEQFF.

The chain is built from TRBV9 and TRBJ2-3; 9 bases are a match to TRBD2. The germline V gene encodes CDR1 SGDLS and CDR2 YYNGEE. Trimming took 3 bases from V and 5 from J; bases not matched to a gene: 7. This CDR3 spans 15 amino acids. CDR3 in DNA: TGTGCCAGCAGCGCATTAGCGGGGGCTGAAGATACGCAGTATTTT. Amino acids: CASSALAGAEDTQYF.

The chain combines TRBV4-3 with TRBJ2-3; D not certain. The V end was cut by 1 base, the J end by 6 bases, with 5 bases between. Per germline, CDR1 LGHNA and CDR2 YSLEER. The CDR3 spans 12 residues. CDR3 nucleotide sequence: TGCGCCAGCAGCCAAGTGGGCGATACGCAGTATTTT. It encodes CASSQVGDTQYF.

The rearrangement links TRBV7-8 to TRBJ2-1; the match to TRBD2 covers 10 bases. Unmatched junction bases numbered 9, after V lost 5 bases and J lost 8 bases. Germline loops: CDR1 SGHVS, CDR2 FQNEAQ. The CDR3 extends over 15 amino acids. Here the CDR3 reads CASSLTSGINHEQFF. CDR3 nucleotide sequence: TGTGCCAGCAGCCTTACTAGCGGGATAAACCATGAGCAGTTCTTC.

V gene TRBV7-3 combines with J gene TRBJ2-7, with TRBD1 identical over 7 bases. The CDR3 is 13 residues long. CDR1 and CDR2 from the germline V gene are SGHTA and FQGTGA. V was clipped by 5 bases and J by 3 bases; unmatched bases: 4. The CDR3 reads CASSLGQYYEQYF. The CDR3 coding sequence is TGTGCCAGCAGCCTGGGACAGTACTACGAGCAGTACTTC.

The chain recombines TRBV5-8 with TRBJ1-2; D is uncertain. CDR1 is SGHTS and CDR2 is YDEGEE in the germline V gene. Trimming pared 0 bases from V and 7 bases from J, leaving 10 bases between. This CDR3 has 13 amino acids. Here the CDR3 reads CASSLDRAFGYTF. CDR3 in DNA: TGTGCCAGCAGCTTGGATCGTGCGTTTGGCTACACCTTC. The variable domain in full, with the rest retrieved from reference TRBV5-8 and TRBJ1-2, is EAGVTQSPTHLIKTRGQQATLRCSPISGHTSVYWYQQALGLGLQFLLWYDEGEERNRGNFPPRFSGRQFPNYSSELNVNALELEDSALYLCASSLDRAFGYTFGSGTRLTVV.

The chain has TRBV11-2 and TRBJ1-5; D is unresolved. The CDR3 is 13 residues long. From germline, CDR1 is SGHAT and CDR2 FQNNGV. Trimming cost V 3 bases and J 2 bases, with 5 bases left between them. The CDR3 protein is CASSFPGNQPQHF. The CDR3 region has the DNA TGTGCCAGCAGCTTTCCGGGCAATCAGCCCCAGCATTTT.

The V call is TRBV15, the J call TRBJ2-7, with a weak D call TRBD1 (6 bases). CDR1 is LNHNV and CDR2 is YYDKDF in the germline V gene (reference sequence). This CDR3 spans 14 amino acids. V was trimmed by 0 bases and J by 2 bases, leaving 8 bases between them. The CDR3 region is CATSRDRTAYEQYF. The CDR3 coding sequence is TGTGCCACCAGCAGAGATCGGACAGCCTACGAGCAGTACTTC.

This clone occurred a few times. J is TRBJ2-1 and V is TRBV29-1; 11 nucleotides align to TRBD2. CDR1 and CDR2 from the germline V gene are SQVTM and ANQGSEA. The CDR3 has 13 amino acids. Trimming removed 4 bases from V and 7 bases from J; junction bases left unmatched: 3. The chain's CDR3 is CSVARTSGNEQFF. CDR3 nucleotides: TGCAGCGTTGCGAGGACTAGCGGGAATGAGCAGTTCTTC.

This clone was recorded only once. V and J are TRBV6-5 and TRBJ1-1, with 12 nucleotides matching TRBD1. V gave up 0 bases and J gave up 4 bases; unmatched junction bases: 3. The CDR3 length is 16 residues. Looked up from germline, CDR1 is MNHEY and CDR2 is SVGAGI. The CDR3 here is CASSYSGTGGPTEAFF. The CDR3 nucleotides are TGTGCCAGCAGTTACTCCGGGACAGGGGGCCCCACTGAAGCTTTCTTT.

The V call is TRBV10-3, the J call TRBJ2-2, with D unclear. The CDR3 runs to 15 residues. The germline V gene has CDR1 ENHRY and CDR2 SYGVKD. V was clipped by 3 bases and J by 1 base, with 9 bases between them. CDR3 coding DNA: TGTGCCATCAGTGACGCTAAGAGGAACACCGGGGAGCTGTTTTTT. This translates into CAISDAKRNTGELFF.

The chain is built from TRBV6-1 and TRBJ2-7; TRBD2 agrees at 14 bases. Germline CDR1 and CDR2: MNHNS and SASEGT. The CDR3 is made up of 16 amino acids. The V and J ends lost 1 base and 3 bases, in that order; junction bases with no gene match: 2. This CDR3 is CASSEDGTSGGYEQYF. CDR3 DNA sequence: TGTGCCAGCAGTGAAGACGGGACTAGCGGGGGCTACGAGCAGTACTTC.

V is TRBV5-8 and J is TRBJ2-3, with 10 bases that match TRBD1. Germline V gene sequence: CDR1 SGHTS, CDR2 YDEGEE. J was trimmed by 3 bases and V by 4 bases; bases with no gene match: 5. This CDR3 contains 15 residues. The CDR3 is CASSLGQGGTDTQYF. In DNA form, the CDR3 reads TGTGCCAGCAGCCTTGGACAGGGGGGGACAGATACGCAGTATTTT.

V is TRBV11-3 and J is TRBJ1-2; 10 positions match TRBD1. This CDR3 has 15 residues. CDR1 SGHNT and CDR2 YENEEA come from the germline V gene. V trimming: 5 bases; J trimming: 4 bases; junction bases outside the gene matches: 7. CDR3 sequence reads: CASSPDRGRGYGYTF. In DNA form, the CDR3 reads TGTGCCAGCAGCCCCGACAGGGGGCGCGGCTATGGCTACACCTTC.

V is TRBV5-1 and J is TRBJ2-1; the match to TRBD2 covers 9 bases. Germline trimming cut 1 base from V and 9 bases from J; bases unmatched to any gene: 11. The CDR3 has 16 residues. Per germline, CDR1 SGHRS and CDR2 YFSETQ. CDR3 DNA: TGCGCCAGCAGCTTGTCCGGCGGGGGGGCTTTCGGTGAGCAGTTCTTC. Protein product: CASSLSGGGAFGEQFF.

The chain joins TRBV10-3 to TRBJ1-2, with 8 nucleotides matching TRBD1. Germline-derived CDR1 and CDR2 are ENHRY and SYGVKD. The CDR3 loop spans 14 amino acids. V was clipped by 9 bases and J by 8 bases; unmatched bases: 14. CDR3 sequence: CAMGTGQTSAGYTF. DNA of the CDR3: TGTGCCATGGGGACAGGTCAGACCTCAGCCGGCTACACCTTC.

The chain employs TRBV21-1 and TRBJ1-3; the D call in the table, TRBD1, was not verified against the DNA. TRBV21-1 corresponds to a pseudogene. The CDR3 length is 16 residues. CDR3 sequence (DNA): TGTGCCAGCAGCAAAACACGTCATGGCTCTGGAAACACCATATATTTT. This gives the protein CASSKTRHGSGNTIYF.